This entry lists 30 T cell receptor beta chains sequenced from one sample in a study of Ad26.COV2.S vaccination and SARS-CoV-2 variants. The protocol was immunoSEQ multiplex PCR, while the TCRdb copy is restricted to in-frame clones and leaves out a portion. This repertoire shows more than 300,000 clones, 80% to 90% found once; its top ten account for over 8.5%. Documented treatment: about 20 received Ad26.COV2.S at low or high dose, single or two shots; 5 received placebo; per-sample allocation not given. Following the first vaccine or placebo injection, samples were taken on day 63. This specimen consisted of peripheral blood, obtained in a trial of Ad26.COV2.S vaccine versus placebo. The receptors stem from a person aged 18-65 years who received the Ad26.COV2.S COVID-19 vaccine or a placebo.

CDR3 protein: CASSFQSSGNTIYF. The CDR3 DNA is TGTGCCAGCAGCTTCCAGAGCTCTGGAAACACCATATATTTT. This chain connects TRBV7-2 to TRBJ1-3, with D unresolved. This CDR3 contains 14 residues. Germline assignment: CDR1 SGHTA and CDR2 FQGNSA. The ends were cut back, 3 bases at V and 0 bases at J, with 6 bases in the middle.

The J gene is TRBJ1-4, the V gene TRBV5-6, with unresolved D. CDR1 and CDR2 from the germline V gene are SGHDT and YYEEEE. CDR3 size: 15 residues. V gave up 0 bases and J gave up 8 bases, with 14 bases separating them. CDR3 in DNA: TGTGCCAGCAGCTTGGCCCGGCTGCAAGGGGAAAAACTGTTTTTT. Encoded protein: CASSLARLQGEKLFF.

The rearrangement links TRBV27 to TRBJ1-6; tentatively, D is TRBD1 (5 bases). Germline lookup yields CDR1 MNHEY and CDR2 SMNVEV (reference sequence). This CDR3 comprises 17 residues. Trimming stripped 4 bases from V and 1 base from J, with 14 bases between. CDR3 amino acids: CASSSGAIFSYNSPLHF. The CDR3 DNA sequence: TGTGCCAGCAGTTCCGGGGCCATTTTTTCCTATAATTCACCCCTCCACTTT.

The V and J genes are TRBV27 and TRBJ1-3; 7 bases match TRBD1. The CDR3 is 15 residues long. From germline, CDR1 is MNHEY and CDR2 SMNVEV (reference sequence). The ends lost 3 bases at V and 4 bases at J; junction bases unmatched: 6. The CDR3, as DNA: TGTGCCAGCAGTTTGAAGGGGGCGGAAGGAAACACCATATATTTT. This translates into CASSLKGAEGNTIYF.

V and J are TRBV12-3 or TRBV12-4 and TRBJ1-2; no clear D. Trimming shortened V by 5 bases and J by 5 bases, and 12 bases separated the two germline ends. This CDR3 has 13 amino acids. The CDR3: CASSAGSAYGYTF. CDR3 in DNA: TGTGCCAGCAGTGCCGGGTCCGCTTATGGCTACACCTTC.

This clone is a singleton in its sample. This sequence joins TRBV20-1 and TRBJ1-1; the D gene is possibly TRBD1 (5 bases). Germline V gives CDR1 DFQATT, CDR2 SNEGSKA (reference sequence). This CDR3 region has 11 residues. The CDR3 region is CRAPGLSEAFF. The CDR3 nucleotides are TGCAGAGCGCCAGGGTTATCTGAAGCTTTCTTT.

The V call is TRBV20-1, the J call TRBJ2-1; TRBD1 matches 7 bases. CDR3 length: 15 amino acids. The V segment lost 3 bases and the J segment 7 bases; nucleotides outside the gene matches: 12. Germline V lookup: CDR1 DFQATT, CDR2 SNEGSKA (reference sequence). The CDR3 sequence is CSASPATQGRNEQFF. The CDR3, as DNA: TGCAGTGCTAGTCCAGCAACACAGGGGAGAAATGAGCAGTTCTTC.

The V and J genes are TRBV4-1 and TRBJ2-2, with 9 bases identical to TRBD1. Germline V lookup: CDR1 MGHRA, CDR2 YSYEKL. Unmatched junction bases numbered 7, after V lost 6 bases and J lost 5 bases. The CDR3 is 15 amino acids. The CDR3 nucleotides read TGCGCCAGCAGGTGGGAGACAGGGGGGACCGGGGAGCTGTTTTTT. Translation: CASRWETGGTGELFF.

This clone was counted a few times. The V and J genes are TRBV28 and TRBJ2-7; a possible D gene is TRBD2 (6 bases). CDR1 and CDR2 (germline): MDHEN, SYDVKM. V was pared by 2 bases and J by 10 bases, with 21 bases between. The CDR3 is 15 residues long. Written as DNA, the CDR3 is TGTGCCAGCAGTTTAGGGGAGGCGTCGGGTTTTGTTCAGTACTTC. Its protein is CASSLGEASGFVQYF.

The chain couples TRBV5-5 to TRBJ1-5, with a weak D call TRBD1 (6 bases). The V end lost 0 bases, the J end lost 6 bases, and 13 bases lay between the germline ends. Germline CDR1 SGHKS, CDR2 YYEKEE (reference sequence). The CDR3 loop spans 15 amino acids. DNA for the CDR3: TGTGCCAGCAGCTTGGGCAGGGGTGAAGGTCAGCCCCAGCATTTT. Translating it yields CASSLGRGEGQPQHF. Using reference TRBV5-5 and TRBJ1-5 for the parts outside the CDR3, the full variable domain is DAGVTQSPTHLIKTRGQQVTLRCSPISGHKSVSWYQQVLGQGPQFIFQYYEKEERGRGNFPDRFSARQFPNYSSELNVNALLLGDSALYLCASSLGRGEGQPQHFGDGTRLSIL.

V usage is TRBV18 and J usage is TRBJ2-1; 11 bases fit TRBD1. Germline V CDR1 and CDR2: KGHSH, LQKENI. This CDR3 has 14 residues. The J segment lost 7 bases and the V segment lost 5 bases, leaving 4 bases of the junction unmatched. Here the CDR3 DNA reads TGTGCCAGCTCATGGGACAGGGGGTCAAATGAGCAGTTCTTC. Its protein is CASSWDRGSNEQFF.

The DNA of the CDR3 is TGTGCCAGCAGTCAGGAGGGGCCCTACAATGAGCAGTTCTTC. Protein sequence: CASSQEGPYNEQFF. The V call is TRBV7-9, the J call TRBJ2-1, with TRBD2 as a possible D gene (6 bases). Trimming took 6 bases from V and 2 from J, leaving 11 bases between them. CDR1 SEHNR and CDR2 FQNEAQ come from the germline V gene (reference sequence). The CDR3 totals 14 residues.

V gene TRBV6-6 combines with J gene TRBJ1-1; the match to TRBD1 covers 7 bases. The CDR3 covers 14 residues. With V trimmed by 10 bases and J by 4 bases, 12 bases remained unmatched. The V gene's germline CDR1 is MNHNY and CDR2 SVGAGI (reference sequence). The CDR3 bases are TGTGCCACACTAAACCGGGACAGTGGCACTGAAGCTTTCTTT. This sequence encodes CATLNRDSGTEAFF.

This chain connects TRBV28 to TRBJ2-3; D is undetermined. Per the germline V gene, CDR1 is MDHEN and CDR2 is SYDVKM. Trimming left V 5 bases short and J 2 bases short, with 8 bases between. The CDR3 spans 13 residues. The CDR3 coding sequence is TGTGCCAGCAGTGATGTATTCACAGATACGCAGTATTTT. Translation gives CASSDVFTDTQYF.

The genes are TRBV4-1 and TRBJ2-3; 9 bases line up with TRBD2. CDR3 size: 16 residues. Trimming cost V 4 bases and J 1 base; bases outside gene matches: 6. Germline values: CDR1 MGHRA, CDR2 YSYEKL. The CDR3 sequence is CASSPREREGTDTQYF. CDR3 DNA: TGCGCCAGCAGCCCACGGGAGCGGGAGGGCACAGATACGCAGTATTTT.

The chain employs TRBV5-4 and TRBJ2-3; 7 nucleotides match TRBD2. The CDR3 has 16 amino acids. Germline V gene lookup returns CDR1 SGHNT and CDR2 YYREEE (reference sequence). J lost 0 bases, V lost 3 bases, and 7 bases had no gene match. The CDR3 DNA sequence: TGTGCCAGCAGCTCCCAACTAGCGCCTAGCACAGATACGCAGTATTTT. Amino acid sequence: CASSSQLAPSTDTQYF.

CDR3 DNA sequence: TGTGCCAGCAGTTCTAGACTAGCCGGCTCCTACGAGCAGTACTTC. Its protein is CASSSRLAGSYEQYF. The chain recombines TRBV27 with TRBJ2-7; 7 positions agree with TRBD2. The CDR3 extends over 15 amino acids. V lost 4 bases, J lost 0 bases, and 6 bases stayed unmatched. Germline lookup yields CDR1 MNHEY and CDR2 SMNVEV (reference sequence).

This sequence joins TRBV27 and TRBJ2-1, with 11 bases identical to TRBD2. Germline-derived CDR1 and CDR2 are MNHEY and SMNVEV (reference sequence). The CDR3 sequence is 18 residues long. V shed 0 bases and J 4 bases; nucleotides not matched to a gene: 8. CDR3 loop: CASSLSLLAGGTYNEQFF. Here the CDR3 DNA reads TGTGCCAGCAGTTTATCCCTATTAGCGGGAGGGACTTACAATGAGCAGTTCTTC.

This clone has a single count. The gene calls are TRBV9 and TRBJ1-3; TRBD1 might be the D (6 bases). Germline lookup yields CDR1 SGDLS and CDR2 YYNGEE. V was shortened by 9 bases and J by 1 base, with 14 bases between the two germline ends. CDR3 length equals 14 residues. CDR3 sequence (DNA): TGTGCCATCTCTAAAGGGGGTTCTGGAAACACCATATATTTT. Translating it yields CAISKGGSGNTIYF.

The rearrangement uses TRBV19 and TRBJ1-6; D is unclear. The ends were cut back, 6 bases at V and 7 bases at J, with 10 bases in the middle. This CDR3 has 13 residues. The germline CDR1 and CDR2 sequences are LNHDA and SQIVND (reference sequence). CDR3 loop: CASSEEPNSPLHF. The CDR3 coding sequence is TGTGCCAGTAGCGAGGAACCCAATTCACCCCTCCACTTT.

For this clone: The same CDR3 can be traced to other DNA sequences in this sample. The gene calls are TRBV28 and TRBJ1-1; 7 bases map to TRBD1. The CDR3 is 14 residues long. The germline gives CDR1 MDHEN, CDR2 SYDVKM. The V gene end was trimmed by 3 bases and the J gene end by 1 base; junction bases not matched to a gene: 2. The CDR3 nucleotides read TGTGCCAGCAGTTTCGGGACAGCGAACACTGAAGCTTTCTTT. Protein: CASSFGTANTEAFF.

This clone was found a few times. The V and J genes are TRBV19 and TRBJ1-6, with TRBD1 as a possible D gene (5 bases). This CDR3 is built from 14 residues. Germline V gene sequence: CDR1 LNHDA, CDR2 SQIVND (reference sequence). V lost 7 bases and J 8 bases, leaving 15 bases between the germline ends. CDR3 sequence (DNA): TGTGCCAGTACGAGGGGACGGCGGGATTCACCCCTCCACTTT. The encoded protein is CASTRGRRDSPLHF.

The V call is TRBV7-2, the J call TRBJ2-3; 7 bases fit TRBD2. Germline loops: CDR1 SGHTA, CDR2 FQGNSA. The trim removed 4 bases at V and 2 bases at J, leaving 6 bases unmatched. The CDR3 is 15 residues long. DNA for the CDR3: TGTGCCAGCAGCTCCCCCGGGGGGTTCACAGATACGCAGTATTTT. Encoded protein: CASSSPGGFTDTQYF.

This chain uses TRBV9 with TRBJ2-1; D remains unclear. Germline V gives CDR1 SGDLS, CDR2 YYNGEE. V was cut by 4 bases and J by 0 bases, with 14 bases left in between. The CDR3 length is 16 residues. The CDR3 spells CASSPSPGTSYNEQFF. The CDR3 DNA follows: TGTGCCAGCAGCCCCTCCCCGGGTACCTCCTACAATGAGCAGTTCTTC.

This chain links TRBV7-9 with TRBJ2-2; D gene unclear. CDR3 size: 13 residues. Germline V gene lookup returns CDR1 SEHNR and CDR2 FQNEAQ (reference sequence). V was clipped by 5 bases and J by 4 bases, with 8 bases between them. The CDR3 reads CASSPPATGELFF. The CDR3 nucleotides are TGTGCCAGCAGCCCTCCGGCCACCGGGGAGCTGTTTTTT.

V and J are TRBV5-4 and TRBJ2-2; TRBD2 agrees at 9 bases. V trimming: 2 bases; J trimming: 5 bases; junction bases outside the gene matches: 7. Germline V gene data show CDR1 as SGHNT and CDR2 as YYREEE (reference sequence). This CDR3 contains 16 residues. This chain's CDR3 is CASSFAGTSRTGELFF. Written as DNA, the CDR3 is TGTGCCAGCAGCTTCGCCGGGACTAGCCGTACCGGGGAGCTGTTTTTT.

This clone has more than one count but fewer than ten. V usage is TRBV20-1 and J usage is TRBJ2-7; D gene unclear. CDR1 and CDR2 (germline): DFQATT, SNEGSKA (reference sequence). This CDR3 has 8 residues. CDR3 bases: TGCAAGTGGGGCGAGCAGTACTTC. Its protein is CKWGEQYF.

V gene TRBV6-5 combines with J gene TRBJ1-2; 9 bases map to TRBD1. V shed 0 bases and J 8 bases; nucleotides not matched to a gene: 7. Germline V lookup: CDR1 MNHEY, CDR2 SVGAGI. The CDR3 spans 15 residues. CDR3: CASSYSIQGARGYTF. The DNA for the CDR3 is TGTGCCAGCAGTTACTCGATACAGGGGGCGAGGGGCTACACCTTC.

The chain couples TRBV4-2 to TRBJ2-2; unclear D gene. V was trimmed by 0 bases and J by 2 bases, leaving 4 bases between them. Germline V gives CDR1 LGHNA, CDR2 YNFKEQ. This CDR3 comprises 14 residues. The CDR3 DNA reads TGTGCCAGCAGCCAAGATGAAAACACCGGGGAGCTGTTTTTT. This translates into CASSQDENTGELFF.

The CDR3 sequence is CASGQPAPHEQFF. The CDR3 bases are TGTGCCAGTGGGCAGCCCGCCCCTCATGAGCAGTTCTTC. This chain joins TRBV19 and TRBJ2-1; D remains ambiguous. Between the trimmed V and J ends, which lost 8 bases and 8 bases, there was a span of 16 bases. The CDR3 spans 13 residues. CDR1 and CDR2 from the germline V gene are LNHDA and SQIVND (reference sequence).